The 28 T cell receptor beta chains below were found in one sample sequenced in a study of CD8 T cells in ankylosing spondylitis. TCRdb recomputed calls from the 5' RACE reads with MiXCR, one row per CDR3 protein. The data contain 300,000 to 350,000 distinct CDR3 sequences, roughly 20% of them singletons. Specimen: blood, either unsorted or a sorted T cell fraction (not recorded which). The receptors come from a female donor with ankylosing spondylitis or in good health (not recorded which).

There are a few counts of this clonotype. CDR3 in amino acids: CASSVWGRGQNEQFF. As DNA, the CDR3 is TGTGCCAGCAGCGTCTGGGGGAGGGGTCAGAATGAGCAGTTCTTC. The chain couples TRBV9 to TRBJ2-1; 7 nucleotides match TRBD2. CDR1 is SGDLS and CDR2 is YYNGEE in the germline V gene. The junction had 9 bases not matched to a gene; V was cut back by 2 bases and J by 7 bases. The CDR3 is 15 amino acids.

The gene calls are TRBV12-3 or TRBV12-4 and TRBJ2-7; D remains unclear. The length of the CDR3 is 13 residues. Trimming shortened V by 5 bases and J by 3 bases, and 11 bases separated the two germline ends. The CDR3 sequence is CASSPPDLYEQYF. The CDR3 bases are TGTGCCAGCAGTCCCCCGGATCTCTACGAGCAGTACTTC.

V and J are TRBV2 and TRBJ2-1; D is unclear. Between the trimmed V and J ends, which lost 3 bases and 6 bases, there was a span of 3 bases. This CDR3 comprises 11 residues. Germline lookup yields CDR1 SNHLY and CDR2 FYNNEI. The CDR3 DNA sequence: TGTGCCAGCAGTGACATCAATGAGCAGTTCTTC. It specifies CASSDINEQFF.

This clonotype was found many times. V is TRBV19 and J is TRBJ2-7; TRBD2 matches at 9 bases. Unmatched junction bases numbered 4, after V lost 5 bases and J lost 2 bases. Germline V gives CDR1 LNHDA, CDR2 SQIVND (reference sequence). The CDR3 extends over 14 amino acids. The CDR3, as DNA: TGTGCCAGTAGTCAAAGCGGGAGGCCCTACGAGCAGTACTTC. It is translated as CASSQSGRPYEQYF.

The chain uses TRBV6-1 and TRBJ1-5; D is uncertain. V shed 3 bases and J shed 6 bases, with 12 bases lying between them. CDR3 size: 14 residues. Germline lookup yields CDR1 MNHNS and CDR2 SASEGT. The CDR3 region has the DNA TGTGCCAGCAGTGACGAGGGAGGGATTCAGCCCCAGCATTTT. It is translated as CASSDEGGIQPQHF.

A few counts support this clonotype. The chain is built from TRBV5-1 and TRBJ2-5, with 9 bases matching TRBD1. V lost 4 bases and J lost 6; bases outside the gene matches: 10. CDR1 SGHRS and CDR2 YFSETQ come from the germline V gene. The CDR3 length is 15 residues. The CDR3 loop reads CASSEGTGMAKTQYF. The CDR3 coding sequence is TGCGCCAGCAGCGAAGGGACAGGGATGGCGAAGACCCAGTACTTC.

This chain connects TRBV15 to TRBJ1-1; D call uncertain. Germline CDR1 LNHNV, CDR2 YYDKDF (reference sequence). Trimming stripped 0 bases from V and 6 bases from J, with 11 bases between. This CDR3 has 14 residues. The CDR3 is CATSRDHGRPEAFF. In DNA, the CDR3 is TGTGCCACCAGCAGAGATCATGGCAGACCTGAAGCTTTCTTT.

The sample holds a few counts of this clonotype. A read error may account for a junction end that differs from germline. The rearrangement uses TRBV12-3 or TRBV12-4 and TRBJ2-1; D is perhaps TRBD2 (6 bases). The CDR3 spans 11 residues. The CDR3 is CASSLRDEATF. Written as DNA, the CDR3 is TGTGCCAGCAGTTTGCGGGACGAGGCAACATTC.

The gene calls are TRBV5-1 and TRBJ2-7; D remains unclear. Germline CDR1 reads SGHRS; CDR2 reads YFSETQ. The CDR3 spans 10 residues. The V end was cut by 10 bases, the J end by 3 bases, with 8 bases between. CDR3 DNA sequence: TGCGCCCACTTACACTACGAGCAGTACTTC. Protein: CAHLHYEQYF. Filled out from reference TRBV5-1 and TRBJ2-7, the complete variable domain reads KAGVTQTPRYLIKTRGQQVTLSCSPISGHRSVSWYQQTPGQGLQFLFEYFSETQRNKGNFPGRFSGRQFSNSRSEMNVSTLELGDSALYLCAHLHYEQYFGPGTRLTVT.

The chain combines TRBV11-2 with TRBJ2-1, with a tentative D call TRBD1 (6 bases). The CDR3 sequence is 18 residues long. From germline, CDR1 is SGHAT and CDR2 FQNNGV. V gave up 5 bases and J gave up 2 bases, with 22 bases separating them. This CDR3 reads CASSHPRGSSTPYNEQFF. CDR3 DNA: TGTGCCAGCAGCCACCCGAGGGGGAGCAGTACCCCCTACAATGAGCAGTTCTTC.

The CDR3 region has the DNA TGTGCCAGCAGTCGGGACTTTGACAATGAGCAGTTCTTC. Amino acid sequence: CASSRDFDNEQFF. The chain employs TRBV6-1 and TRBJ2-1; tentatively, D is TRBD2 (6 bases). Trimming cost V 5 bases and J 5 bases, with 10 bases left between them. The length of the CDR3 is 13 residues. CDR1 MNHNS and CDR2 SASEGT come from the germline V gene.

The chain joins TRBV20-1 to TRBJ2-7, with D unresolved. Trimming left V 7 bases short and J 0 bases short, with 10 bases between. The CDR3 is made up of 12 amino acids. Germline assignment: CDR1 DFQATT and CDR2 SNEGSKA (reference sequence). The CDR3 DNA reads TGCAGTGGGGCGTCATCCTCCTACGAGCAGTACTTC. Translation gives CSGASSSYEQYF.

CDR3 DNA sequence: TGTGCCGGGTCAGCTTCTAGCGCGGGCAATGAGCAGTTCTTC. Translated, it gives CAGSASSAGNEQFF. This rearrangement joins TRBV7-6 to TRBJ2-1; possible D gene TRBD2, 6 bases. Germline V gene sequence: CDR1 SGHVS, CDR2 FNYEAQ. V shed 11 bases and J shed 6 bases, with 20 bases lying between them. The CDR3 loop spans 14 amino acids.

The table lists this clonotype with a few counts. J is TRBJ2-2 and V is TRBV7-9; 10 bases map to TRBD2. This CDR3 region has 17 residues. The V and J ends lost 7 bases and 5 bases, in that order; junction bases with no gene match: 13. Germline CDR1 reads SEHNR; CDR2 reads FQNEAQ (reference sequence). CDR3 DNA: TGTGCCAGCAACCCTACCGGGCTAGCGGGAGAAACCGGGGAGCTGTTTTTT. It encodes CASNPTGLAGETGELFF.

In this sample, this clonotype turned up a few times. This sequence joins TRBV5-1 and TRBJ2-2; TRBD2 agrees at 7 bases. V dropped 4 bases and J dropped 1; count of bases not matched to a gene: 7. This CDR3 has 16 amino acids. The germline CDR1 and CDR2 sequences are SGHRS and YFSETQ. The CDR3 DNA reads TGCGCCAGCAGCCTCCGAGTAGCGGGGAACACCGGGGAGCTGTTTTTT. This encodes CASSLRVAGNTGELFF.

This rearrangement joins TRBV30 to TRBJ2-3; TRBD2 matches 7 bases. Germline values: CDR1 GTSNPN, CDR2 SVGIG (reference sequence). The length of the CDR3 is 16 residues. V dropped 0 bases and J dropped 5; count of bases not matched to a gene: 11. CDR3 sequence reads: CAWSVGAGAGRDTQYF. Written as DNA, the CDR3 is TGTGCCTGGAGTGTAGGGGCGGGAGCGGGGAGAGATACGCAGTATTTT.

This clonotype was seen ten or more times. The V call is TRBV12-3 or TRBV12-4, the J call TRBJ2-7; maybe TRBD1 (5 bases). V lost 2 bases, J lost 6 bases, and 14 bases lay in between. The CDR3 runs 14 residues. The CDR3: CASSLLGAIGEQYF. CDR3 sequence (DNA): TGTGCCAGCAGTTTATTAGGGGCTATAGGCGAGCAGTACTTC.

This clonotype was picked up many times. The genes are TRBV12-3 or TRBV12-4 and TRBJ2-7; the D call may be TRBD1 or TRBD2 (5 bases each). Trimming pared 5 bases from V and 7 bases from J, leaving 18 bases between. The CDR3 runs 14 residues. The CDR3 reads CASSVARPGREQYF. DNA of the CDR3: TGTGCCAGCAGTGTCGCTAGGCCGGGGCGGGAGCAGTACTTC.

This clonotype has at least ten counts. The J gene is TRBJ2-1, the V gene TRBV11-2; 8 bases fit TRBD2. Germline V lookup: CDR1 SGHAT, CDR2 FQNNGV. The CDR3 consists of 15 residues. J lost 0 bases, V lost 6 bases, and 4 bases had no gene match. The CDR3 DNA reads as TGTGCCAGCAGGGTAGCGGGAAGCTCCTACAATGAGCAGTTCTTC. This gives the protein CASRVAGSSYNEQFF.

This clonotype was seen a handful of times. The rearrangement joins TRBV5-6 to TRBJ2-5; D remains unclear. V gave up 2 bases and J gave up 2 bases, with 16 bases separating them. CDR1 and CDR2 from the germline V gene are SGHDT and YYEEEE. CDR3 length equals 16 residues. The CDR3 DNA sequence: TGTGCCAGCAGCTTTACCCCTCTGAGATCACAAGAGACCCAGTACTTC. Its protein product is CASSFTPLRSQETQYF.

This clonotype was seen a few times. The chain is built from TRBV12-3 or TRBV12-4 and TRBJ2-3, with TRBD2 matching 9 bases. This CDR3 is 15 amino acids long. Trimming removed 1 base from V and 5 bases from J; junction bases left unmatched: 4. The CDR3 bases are TGTGCCAGCAGTTTAGGCGGGAGGGCCATAGATACGCAGTATTTT. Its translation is CASSLGGRAIDTQYF.

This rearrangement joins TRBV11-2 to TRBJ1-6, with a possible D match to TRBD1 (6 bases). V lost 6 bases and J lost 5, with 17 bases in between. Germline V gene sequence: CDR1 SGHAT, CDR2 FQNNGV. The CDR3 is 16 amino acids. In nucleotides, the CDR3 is TGTGCCAGCAGGGGGACAAGATGGTCGCATAATTCACCCCTCCACTTT. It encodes CASRGTRWSHNSPLHF.

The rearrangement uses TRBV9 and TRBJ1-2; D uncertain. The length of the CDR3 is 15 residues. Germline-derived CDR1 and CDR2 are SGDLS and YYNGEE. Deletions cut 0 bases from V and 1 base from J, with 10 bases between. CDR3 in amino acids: CASSVASRLNYGYTF. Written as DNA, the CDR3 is TGTGCCAGCAGCGTAGCAAGCAGGCTTAACTATGGCTACACCTTC.

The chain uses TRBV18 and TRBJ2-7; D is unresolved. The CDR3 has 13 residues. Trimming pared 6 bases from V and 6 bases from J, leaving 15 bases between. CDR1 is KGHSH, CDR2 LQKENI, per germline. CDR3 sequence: CASSRDGVREQYF. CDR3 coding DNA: TGTGCCAGCTCCAGAGATGGAGTGCGCGAGCAGTACTTC. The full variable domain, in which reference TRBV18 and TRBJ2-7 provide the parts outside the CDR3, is NAGVMQNPRHLVRRRGQEARLRCSPMKGHSHVYWYRQLPEEGLKFMVYLQKENIIDESGMPKERFSAEFPKEGPSILRIQQVVRGDSAAYFCASSRDGVREQYFGPGTRLTVT.

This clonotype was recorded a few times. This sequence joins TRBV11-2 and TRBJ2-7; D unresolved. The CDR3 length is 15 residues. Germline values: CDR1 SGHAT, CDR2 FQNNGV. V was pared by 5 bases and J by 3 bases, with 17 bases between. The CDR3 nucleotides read TGTGCCAGCAGCCCCGGAATGGGCCTCTTCTACGAGCAGTACTTC. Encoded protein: CASSPGMGLFYEQYF.

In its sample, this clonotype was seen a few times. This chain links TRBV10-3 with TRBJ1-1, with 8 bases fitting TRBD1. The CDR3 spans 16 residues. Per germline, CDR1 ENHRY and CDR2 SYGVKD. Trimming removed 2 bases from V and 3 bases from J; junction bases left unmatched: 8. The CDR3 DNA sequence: TGTGCCATCAGTGAGCGTACAGGGGGAAGTGACACTGAAGCTTTCTTT. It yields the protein CAISERTGGSDTEAFF.

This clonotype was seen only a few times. For the CDR3, the DNA is TGTGCCAGCAGCTTACGGCGGGGTTCCTACAATGAGCAGTTCTTC. Protein sequence: CASSLRRGSYNEQFF. V is TRBV7-8 and J is TRBJ2-1, with D perhaps matching TRBD2 (6 bases). Trimming took 2 bases from V and 1 from J, leaving 9 bases between them. CDR1 is SGHVS, CDR2 FQNEAQ, per germline. The CDR3 is made up of 15 amino acids. Filled out from reference TRBV7-8 and TRBJ2-1, the complete variable domain reads GAGVSQSPRYKVAKRGQDVALRCDPISGHVSLFWYQQALGQGPEFLTYFQNEAQLDKSGLPSDRFFAERPEGSVSTLKIQRTQQEDSAVYLCASSLRRGSYNEQFFGPGTRLTVL.

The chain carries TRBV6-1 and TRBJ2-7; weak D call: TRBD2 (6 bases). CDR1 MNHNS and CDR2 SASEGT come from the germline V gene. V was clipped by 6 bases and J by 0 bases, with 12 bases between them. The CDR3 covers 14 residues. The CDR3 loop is CASSAGGASYEQYF. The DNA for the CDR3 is TGTGCCAGCAGCGCCGGCGGGGCCTCCTACGAGCAGTACTTC.